The 4 T cell receptor beta chains given below trace back to one sample, sequenced in a study of lymphopenia after photon versus proton radiotherapy. The data were produced by immunoSEQ multiplex PCR, yet TCRdb's version contains in-frame clones alone and is incomplete. The repertoire holds 15,000 to 20,000 clones, with about nine tenths as singletons. The material sequenced was peripheral blood, taken from a patient treated with proton-based radiotherapy. These receptors were obtained from a woman between 55 and 75 years old with cholangiocarcinoma. Some clones in this sample may be carry-over from other donors' samples.

The CDR3 region is CASSPNQQGLLGTEAFF. DNA for the CDR3: TGTGCCAGCTCACCGAATCAGCAGGGGCTACTTGGCACTGAAGCTTTCTTT. The chain combines TRBV18 with TRBJ1-1, with a tentative D call TRBD1 (6 bases). V lost 3 bases and J lost 4, with 21 bases in between. The length of the CDR3 is 17 residues. Germline V gene data show CDR1 as KGHSH and CDR2 as LQKENI.

This chain connects TRBV28 to TRBJ1-5; D remains ambiguous. The CDR3 extends over 14 amino acids. Trimming removed 6 bases at V and 9 bases at J, with 18 bases between. Looked up from germline, CDR1 is MDHEN and CDR2 is SYDVKM. In nucleotides, the CDR3 is TGTGCCAGCAGGGCCAGAACTTACGGTCCGCCCCAGCATTTT. Residues: CASRARTYGPPQHF.

The rearrangement links TRBV18 to TRBJ2-3; TRBD1 agrees at 7 bases. There are 15 residues in the CDR3. J gave up 3 bases and V 3 bases, and 6 bases lay outside the gene matches. Per the germline V gene, CDR1 is KGHSH and CDR2 is LQKENI. CDR3: CASSPDRDRTDTQYF. The CDR3 DNA is TGTGCCAGCTCACCCGACAGGGATCGAACAGATACGCAGTATTTT.

This rearrangement joins TRBV19 to TRBJ1-5, with a possible D match to TRBD1 (6 bases). Germline values: CDR1 LNHDA, CDR2 SQIVND (reference sequence). V was shortened by 5 bases and J by 5 bases, with 22 bases between the two germline ends. The CDR3 contains 17 residues. CDR3 amino acids: CASSSRGTGSGDQPQHF. Written as DNA, the CDR3 is TGTGCCAGTAGTTCCCGGGGAACAGGGTCGGGAGATCAGCCCCAGCATTTT.